Listed here are 10 T cell receptor beta chains from one sample, sequenced in a study of OX40 agonist ivuxolimab in advanced cancers. Profiling relied on immunoSEQ multiplex PCR, and the TCRdb table lists in-frame clones only, not all of them. The table has around 92,000 clones, 90% to 95% seen once. Specimen: CD4+ or CD8+ T cells sorted from blood, collected in a trial of the OX40 agonist ivuxolimab. These receptors originate from an adult with an advanced solid tumor such as melanoma, head and neck, liver or kidney cancer.

With respect to this clone: This same CDR3 is encoded by further DNA sequences in the sample. This chain joins TRBV6-6 and TRBJ2-5; D remains ambiguous. The CDR3 extends over 12 amino acids. V gave up 1 base and J gave up 2 bases, with 2 bases separating them. Germline values: CDR1 MNHNY, CDR2 SVGAGI (reference sequence). The CDR3 spells CASSYFQETQYF. The CDR3 DNA sequence: TGTGCCAGCAGTTACTTTCAAGAGACCCAGTACTTC.

The rearrangement uses TRBV4-3 and TRBJ2-7, with 11 bases fitting TRBD2. V dropped 3 bases and J dropped 3; count of bases not matched to a gene: 4. CDR1 LGHNA and CDR2 YSLEER come from the germline V gene. CDR3 length: 15 amino acids. This CDR3 reads CASSHETSGVYEQYF. CDR3 nucleotides: TGCGCCAGCAGCCACGAGACTAGCGGGGTCTACGAGCAGTACTTC.

The V gene is TRBV11-3, the J gene TRBJ2-3; D is unclear. The germline V gene has CDR1 SGHNT and CDR2 YENEEA. There are 12 residues in the CDR3. The V gene lost 2 bases and the J gene lost 4 bases, with 4 bases spanning the gap. The CDR3 DNA is TGTGCCAGCAGCTTATCGGCAGATACGCAGTATTTT. It is translated as CASSLSADTQYF.

CDR3 in amino acids: CASAPGQSASPLHF. The CDR3 coding sequence is TGTGCCAGCGCCCCCGGACAGTCGGCTTCACCCCTCCACTTT. This chain links TRBV6-6 with TRBJ1-6, with a weak D call TRBD1 (6 bases). The CDR3 is 14 amino acids. The V end was cut by 8 bases, the J end by 9 bases, with 17 bases between. CDR1 and CDR2 (germline): MNHNY, SVGAGI (reference sequence).

The J gene is TRBJ1-2, the V gene TRBV11-3, with D hard to call. The V and J ends lost 1 base and 8 bases respectively, with 23 bases between them. Germline CDR1 is SGHNT and CDR2 is YENEEA. This CDR3 has 17 amino acids. CDR3 DNA sequence: TGTGCCAGCAGCTTAGCTTCGGCCGCTCTTGGACTGAACGGCTACACCTTC. It yields the protein CASSLASAALGLNGYTF. The full variable domain, rest sourced from reference TRBV11-3 and TRBJ1-2, is EAGVVQSPRYKIIEKKQPVAFWCNPISGHNTLYWYLQNLGQGPELLIRYENEEAVDDSQLPKDRFSAERLKGVDSTLKIQPAELGDSAVYLCASSLASAALGLNGYTFGSGTRLTVV.

The CDR3 nucleotides read TGTGCCAGCAGTTACCGGGGCTGGACGCAGTATTTT. Encoded protein: CASSYRGWTQYF. The chain uses TRBV6-5 and TRBJ2-3; the D gene could be TRBD1 or TRBD2 (5 bases each). The CDR3 runs 12 residues. Trimming removed 2 bases from V and 9 bases from J, with 9 bases in between. Germline CDR1 reads MNHEY; CDR2 reads SVGAGI.

This chain uses TRBV5-4 with TRBJ2-7, with unresolved D. CDR1 SGHNT and CDR2 YYREEE come from the germline V gene (reference sequence). This CDR3 spans 14 amino acids. Trimming took 4 bases from V and 2 from J, leaving 13 bases between them. CDR3 bases: TGTGCCAGCAGCCCCCAGGCGCGAGCCTACGAGCAGTACTTC. As protein: CASSPQARAYEQYF.

The V call is TRBV2, the J call TRBJ2-1; D not certain. Germline CDR1 is SNHLY and CDR2 is FYNNEI. V was trimmed by 11 bases and J by 7 bases, leaving 18 bases between them. The CDR3 spans 13 residues. The CDR3 sequence: CAGDTWPQNEQFF. The CDR3 coding sequence is TGTGCCGGTGACACGTGGCCCCAGAATGAGCAGTTCTTC.

CDR3: CASSDGDRGLGNYGYTF. In nucleotides, the CDR3 is TGTGCCAGCAGTGATGGGGACAGGGGGCTGGGGAACTATGGCTACACCTTC. The V and J genes are TRBV2 and TRBJ1-2, with 12 bases identical to TRBD1. Germline CDR1 is SNHLY and CDR2 is FYNNEI. The CDR3 has 17 residues. Germline trimming cut 3 bases from V and 2 bases from J; bases unmatched to any gene: 7.

The chain couples TRBV9 to TRBJ1-2; D may be TRBD1 (5 bases). CDR1 and CDR2 (germline): SGDLS, YYNGEE. The CDR3 runs 17 residues. Trimming stripped 0 bases from V and 1 base from J, with 16 bases between. Here the CDR3 DNA reads TGTGCCAGCAGCGTAGCAGGGTCCTGGGCGAATAACTATGGCTACACCTTC. This encodes CASSVAGSWANNYGYTF.